Following are 6 T cell receptor beta chains from one sample sequenced in a study of blood T cells in healthy people across ages. With a J-beta primer mix and a sample-barcoded 5' primer, a second PCR ran roughly 7 to 11 cycles. TCRdb passed the 5' RACE reads through MiXCR, listing each CDR3 protein once. The sample lists hundreds of thousands of distinct CDR3 sequences; roughly 30% were seen once. The specimen sequenced was blood. The receptors come from a woman of 80 years or more in good health.

This clonotype was picked up many times. The rearrangement links TRBV30 to TRBJ2-1; 11 bases align to TRBD2. Germline CDR1 GTSNPN, CDR2 SVGIG (reference sequence). Trimming cost V 5 bases and J 7 bases; bases outside gene matches: 10. This CDR3 is built from 15 residues. The CDR3 region has the DNA TGTGCCTGGGGCTTAATAGCGGGGGGGCATAATGAGCAGTTCTTC. The encoded protein is CAWGLIAGGHNEQFF.

The chain links TRBV20-1 to TRBJ2-4; tentatively, D is TRBD2 (6 bases). The DNA end favors TRBJ2-7, so the J call may be wrong. From germline, CDR1 is DFQATT and CDR2 SNEGSKA (reference sequence). The length of the CDR3 is 15 residues. CDR3 sequence reads: CSARDWASESYEQYF. For the CDR3, the DNA is TGCAGTGCTAGAGATTGGGCTAGCGAATCCTACGAGCAGTACTTC.

In its sample, this clonotype was seen many times. The J gene is TRBJ2-3, the V gene TRBV6-1; TRBD2 aligns across 7 bases. CDR1 MNHNS and CDR2 SASEGT come from the germline V gene. J was trimmed by 4 bases and V by 6 bases; bases with no gene match: 16. There are 17 residues in the CDR3. The CDR3 here is CASSPFPGRATSDTQYF. CDR3 DNA sequence: TGTGCCAGCAGCCCATTCCCAGGGAGGGCTACGTCAGATACGCAGTATTTT.

This clonotype was seen many times. The rearrangement joins TRBV18 to TRBJ2-7, with D possibly TRBD1 on 6 matching bases. CDR3 length: 14 amino acids. V shed 4 bases and J shed 7 bases, with 17 bases lying between them. Germline V gives CDR1 KGHSH, CDR2 LQKENI. The CDR3 reads CASSRLRDIGEQYF. The CDR3 DNA sequence: TGTGCCAGCTCACGACTCCGGGACATAGGAGAGCAGTACTTC.

This clonotype was found many times. This chain connects TRBV7-2 to TRBJ2-1; no reliable D call. Germline values: CDR1 SGHTA, CDR2 FQGNSA. Trimming stripped 5 bases from V and 8 bases from J, with 13 bases between. The CDR3 extends over 13 amino acids. CDR3 coding DNA: TGTGCCAGCAGCACCCCCGCGCTGGATGAGCAGTTCTTC. It is translated as CASSTPALDEQFF.

A note on this clonotype: A much larger clone differs from this one at a single base, so this may be a read error. The chain carries TRBV4-2 and TRBJ2-1; TRBD2 matches at 9 bases. The V gene's germline CDR1 is LGHNA and CDR2 YNFKEQ. The CDR3 contains 16 residues. CDR3 in amino acids: CAGSQEGAGGNNEQFF. The CDR3 DNA reads TGTGCCGGCAGCCAAGAAGGAGCGGGGGGCAACAATGAGCAGTTCTTC.